Listed below are T cell receptor beta chains from one sample, sequenced in a study of tumor and adjacent non-tumor tissue in lung cancer. TCRdb passed the multiplex PCR reads through MiXCR, listing each CDR3 protein once. The sample contains 77,000 or so distinct CDR3 sequences, approximately 82% of which appear only once. The sample was distant non-tumor lung tissue. Every receptor here comes from a man between 65 and 85 years old with non-small cell lung cancer. CDR3s include the opening cysteine and the closing phenylalanine or tryptophan. Fields, in order: CDR3 protein, CDR3 DNA, CDR3 length, clone size, J gene, D gene, V gene. The D gene is left open where the match is weak. Part of the rows lack a size; the others show once, few, many or a class for expanded clones.

CACSYSITGQGDYGYTF,TGTGCCTGCAGTTACTCAATTACCGGACAGGGGGACTATGGTTACACCTTC,17,NA,TRBJ1-2,TRBD1,TRBV6-5
CASSVGMNTEAFF,TGTGCCAGCAGCGTGGGCATGAACACTGAAGCTTTCTTT,13,many,TRBJ1-1,NA,TRBV5-5
CASSLASRGGHEQYF,TGTGCCAGCAGCTTGGCGTCCAGGGGTGGCCACGAGCAGTACTTC,15,NA,TRBJ2-7,NA,TRBV5-8
CASSLSRVGLSGGETKYF,TGCGCCAGCAGCTTGTCGAGAGTGGGACTTTCTGGGGGAGAGACCAAGTACTTC,18,NA,TRBJ2-5,NA,TRBV5-1
CANRRGQSYNEQFF,TGTGCCAACAGACGAGGACAGTCATATAATGAGCAGTTCTTC,14,once,TRBJ2-1,NA,TRBV12-3/TRBV12-4
CASSEGARANVLTF,TGTGCCAGCAGTGAAGGAGCCAGGGCCAACGTACTGACTTTC,14,few,TRBJ2-6,NA,TRBV6-1
CVSSLTGSYDYTF,TGTGTCAGCAGTCTGACAGGGAGTTATGACTACACCTTC,13,NA,TRBJ1-2,TRBD1,TRBV12-3/TRBV12-4
CSATSGPNSGNTVYF,TGCAGTGCTACCAGCGGCCCGAACTCTGGAAACACCGTATATTTT,15,NA,TRBJ1-3,NA,TRBV20-1
CASSFTSGSYNEQFF,TGTGCCAGCAGCTTCACTAGCGGCTCCTACAATGAGCAGTTCTTC,15,many,TRBJ2-1,TRBD2,TRBV11-2
CASSLHLGQFF,TGTGCCAGCAGTTTACATTTGGGACAGTTCTTC,11,NA,TRBJ2-1,NA,TRBV28
CASSEGGSANQPQLF,TGTGCCAGCAGTGAAGGGGGCTCTGCCAATCAGCCCCAGCTTTTT,15,NA,TRBJ1-5,NA,TRBV6-1
CASSFPALNYKQYF,TGTGCCAGCAGTTTCCCGGCACTCAACTACAAGCAGTACTTC,14,NA,TRBJ2-7,NA,TRBV6-6
CVSSFDRLETEAFF,TGTGTCAGCAGTTTCGACAGGCTAGAGACTGAAGCTTTCTTT,14,NA,TRBJ1-1,NA,TRBV12-3/TRBV12-4